This T cell receptor (beta chain) was identified during a study of blood T cells in healthy people across ages. Background on the study: Capture via template switching afforded approximately one barcoded beta molecule per two T cells. Study-wide points: The long-lived group displayed more naive CD4+ cells, plus higher diversity, than the aged donors did.

Through a sample-barcoded 5' primer and a J-beta primer mix, a second PCR was run for roughly 6 to 12 cycles. MiXCR was run by TCRdb on the 5' RACE reads, yielding one entry per CDR3 protein. The sample lists 1.5 million to 2 million distinct CDR3 sequences, 49% seen once, with over 2% in the top ten. Per germline, CDR1 KGHDR and CDR2 SFDVKD. CDR3 length: 11 residues. V was cut by 6 bases and J by 6 bases, with 6 bases left in between. In this sample, this clonotype turned up a few times. Its antigen is still unknown. The gene calls are TRBV24-1 and TRBJ2-3; D call uncertain. The origin of this receptor is a woman between 40 and 55 years old in good health. The sequencing input was blood. CDR3 nucleotide sequence: TGTGCCACCAGTCTCAGGGATACGCAGTATTTT. Translated, it gives CATSLRDTQYF.